This TCR beta chain is drawn from a study of spatial heterogeneity in lung cancer. Study at large: Each time, sequencing found more beta-chain sequences than alpha-chain sequences. In raw reads, more than eight appearances on average were recorded for each unique TCR and UMI combination.

All TCR cDNA molecules were individually tagged with a unique molecular identifier. TCRdb fed the 5' RACE reads into MiXCR, producing one record per CDR3 protein. The sample holds around 10,000 distinct CDR3 sequences; approximately 4% are singletons and the top ten take approximately 8%. Germline assignment: CDR1 LGHNA and CDR2 YNFKEQ. The CDR3 covers 13 residues. Trimming cost V 6 bases and J 7 bases, with 13 bases left between them. There are many counts of this clonotype. This beta chain slipped into a library made for alpha chains as a stray read, so its size is not meaningful. The time point was: sample taken at primary tumor resection. Sequencing covered unsorted whole RNA taken from tumor, nontumor lung or frozen PBMC. There were 70 to 80 donors, all of them untreated patients with early-stage non-small cell lung cancer.

The specimen was normal lung tissue next to the tumor, collected at surgery. This receptor was obtained from a male donor with early-stage non-small cell lung cancer. V usage is TRBV4-2 and J usage is TRBJ2-1; TRBD1 or TRBD2 may be the D gene (6 bases each). The CDR3 coding sequence is TGTGCCAGCAGTCCCGGGGGCGTAAATGAGCAGTTCTTC. Its protein product is CASSPGGVNEQFF.